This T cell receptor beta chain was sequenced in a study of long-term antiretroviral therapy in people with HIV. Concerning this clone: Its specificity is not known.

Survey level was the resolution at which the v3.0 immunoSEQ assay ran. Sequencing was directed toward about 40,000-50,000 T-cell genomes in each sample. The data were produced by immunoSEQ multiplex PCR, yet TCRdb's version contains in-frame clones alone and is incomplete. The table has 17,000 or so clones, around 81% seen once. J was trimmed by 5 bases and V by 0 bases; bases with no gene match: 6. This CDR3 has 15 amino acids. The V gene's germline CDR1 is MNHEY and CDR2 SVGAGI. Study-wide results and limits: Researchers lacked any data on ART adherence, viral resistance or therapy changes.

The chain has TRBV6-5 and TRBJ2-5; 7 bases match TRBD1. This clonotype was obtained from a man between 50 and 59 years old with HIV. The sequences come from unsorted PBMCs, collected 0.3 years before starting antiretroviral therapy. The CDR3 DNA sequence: TGTGCCAGCAGTTACTCGGTAGGACAGGTTGAGACCCAGTACTTC. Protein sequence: CASSYSVGQVETQYF.